The clone carrying this T cell receptor (beta chain) was counted many times. Its matching antigen is unknown. TCRdb called the 5' RACE reads again in MiXCR, with one record for every CDR3 protein. Of fewer than 350,000 distinct CDR3 sequences listed, 11% were seen once; the top ten hold roughly 9.5%. The data belong to a study of CD8 T cells in ankylosing spondylitis. Study results and limitations: Within matched ankylosing spondylitis synovial fluid, disease-linked clones were reportedly significantly enriched.

Sequenced sample: blood, either unsorted or a sorted T cell fraction (not recorded which). The receptor comes from a female donor with ankylosing spondylitis or in good health (not recorded which).

The CDR3, as DNA: TGCAGCGTTGCGGGGGGAGGGCCATCCGGGGAGCTGTTTTTT. It encodes CSVAGGGPSGELFF. The gene calls are TRBV29-1 and TRBJ2-2; 7 bases line up with TRBD2. Germline values: CDR1 SQVTM, CDR2 ANQGSEA. V shed 4 bases and J 6 bases; nucleotides not matched to a gene: 8. The CDR3 spans 14 residues.